These T cell receptor beta chains were read from a single sample in a study of low-dose radiotherapy and immunotherapy resistance in tumors. One entry per CDR3 protein, called by TCRdb with MiXCR from the reads. Of fewer than 95,000 distinct CDR3 sequences detected, 9.4% appear once; the ten largest clones hold 0.8% to 1.3%. Sample: PBMCs, taken before treatment. The source of these receptors is a male donor with prostate cancer. Each CDR3 is given with its conserved first and last residue. The D gene is left open where the match is weak. Size is omitted from some rows. Given values are once, few, many or a class for expanded clones.

TRBJ2-3	many	-	TRBV7-3	TGTGCCAGCAGCTTAACCTTAGCAGATACGCAGTATTTT	CASSLTLADTQYF
TRBJ2-1	-	TRBD1	TRBV29-1	TGCAGCGTTGAGAACCGGGACAGGGACCACAATGAGCAGTTCTTC	CSVENRDRDHNEQFF
TRBJ2-7	many	-	TRBV29-1	TGCAGCGTTGGGGTGGATTCCTCCTACGAGCAGTACTTC	CSVGVDSSYEQYF
TRBJ2-1	many	-	TRBV18	TGTGCCAGCTCACCTCCGAGCTCCTACAATGAGCAGTTCTTC	CASSPPSSYNEQFF
TRBJ2-1	many	TRBD1	TRBV2	TGTGCCAGCAGTAGGACAGGAACCAATGAGCAGTTCTTC	CASSRTGTNEQFF
TRBJ2-5	many	-	TRBV7-3	TGTGCCAGCAGCTTGGGGGGTTTCGCGGAGACCCAGTACTTC	CASSLGGFAETQYF
TRBJ1-2	many	-	TRBV28	TGTGCCAGCCTTCCGAGGGCTACCCGAACAGGCTACACCTTC	CASLPRATRTGYTF
TRBJ1-2	few	-	TRBV29-1	TGCAGCGTTGAAGATCGGAAAGAGAGTGGCTACACCTTC	CSVEDRKESGYTF
TRBJ2-5	many	-	TRBV29-1	TGCAGCGGGGGACCGCAAGAGACCCAGTACTTC	CSGGPQETQYF
TRBJ2-2	many	-	TRBV10-3	TGTGCCATCAACCACGTCGTGGACGGGGAGCTGTTTTTT	CAINHVVDGELFF
TRBJ2-7	many	-	TRBV7-9	TGTGCCAGCAGCATCCGGTCTGGGTACGAGCAGTACTTC	CASSIRSGYEQYF
TRBJ2-5	many	TRBD1	TRBV28	TGTGCCAGCAGTCTCAGACAGGGCCTCCGGGAGACCCAGTACTTC	CASSLRQGLRETQYF
TRBJ2-1	many	-	TRBV19	TGTGCCAGTAGTATTGCGGGACAGAAGAACAATGAGCAGTTCTTC	CASSIAGQKNNEQFF
TRBJ1-2	-	TRBD1	TRBV27	TGTGCCAGCAGTTTCCGGACAGGGTCTGGCTACACCTTC	CASSFRTGSGYTF
TRBJ2-2	many	TRBD1	TRBV12-3/TRBV12-4	TGTGCCAGCAGACTACCAGGACAGGGAAACACCGGGGAGCTGTTTTTT	CASRLPGQGNTGELFF
TRBJ2-3	many	TRBD1	TRBV7-9	TGTGCCAGCAGCATTACAGGGGGTGCAGATACGCAGTATTTT	CASSITGGADTQYF
TRBJ2-7	many	TRBD1	TRBV6-5	TGTGCCAGCAGACTTTACAGGGGAAACTACGAGCAGTACTTC	CASRLYRGNYEQYF
TRBJ2-5	many	-	TRBV28	TGTGCCAGCAGCCCTACTGGTGGGGAGACCCAGTACTTC	CASSPTGGETQYF
TRBJ2-7	many	TRBD2	TRBV29-1	TGCAGCGTTGTGCGGGGGATGAGCGAGCAGTACTTC	CSVVRGMSEQYF
TRBJ2-7	many	-	TRBV5-1	TGCGCCAGCAGCCGTGGTATGGGGGCTACCTACGAGCAGTACTTC	CASSRGMGATYEQYF
TRBJ2-7	many	-	TRBV20-1	TGCAGTGCCCCGGACGTAAGCTACGAGCAGTACTTC	CSAPDVSYEQYF
TRBJ2-5	few	TRBD1	TRBV6-6	TGTGCCAGCAGACTAACAGGGGGGGAGACCCAGTACTTC	CASRLTGGETQYF
TRBJ2-1	-	-	TRBV2	TGTGCCAGCAAAAGACTGTTTAGCTCCTACAATGAGCAGTTCTTC	CASKRLFSSYNEQFF
TRBJ1-2	many	TRBD1	TRBV7-3	TGTGCCAGCAGCCCTACGTGGACAGGGAGCGTGGACGGCTACACCTTC	CASSPTWTGSVDGYTF
TRBJ2-1	-	-	TRBV12-3/TRBV12-4	TGTGCCAGCAGTCCCACGAACTCGGATGAGCAGTTCTTC	CASSPTNSDEQFF
TRBJ2-1	many	TRBD2	TRBV3-1	TGTGCCAGCAGCCCCAGCGGGAGTTCCTACAATGAGCAGTTCTTC	CASSPSGSSYNEQFF
TRBJ2-5	many	TRBD1	TRBV7-9	TGTGCCAGCAGCTTAGGGGAGACAGGGGGCGCAGAGACCCAGTACTTC	CASSLGETGGAETQYF
TRBJ2-2	many	TRBD1	TRBV28	TGTGCCAGCAGTGGCCAGGGGGTACCCGGGGAGCTGTTTTTT	CASSGQGVPGELFF
TRBJ1-5	many	-	TRBV6-2/TRBV6-3	TGTGCCAGCACTGACAGTCCCCTTCAGACCCAGCATTTT	CASTDSPLQTQHF
TRBJ2-1	many	TRBD2	TRBV7-3	TGTGCCAGCAGCCCGCGACTAGCGGGGTACAATGAGCAGTTCTTC	CASSPRLAGYNEQFF
TRBJ2-3	many	-	TRBV10-3	TGTGCCATCAGTGCCGCCACAGATACGCAGTATTTT	CAISAATDTQYF
TRBJ2-7	many	-	TRBV18	TGTGCCAGCTCACCAACTCTCGGTGGCGATTTGGAGCAGTACTTC	CASSPTLGGDLEQYF
TRBJ2-3	many	-	TRBV7-2	TGTGCCAGCAGCTCCACCAGCACAGATACGCAGTATTTT	CASSSTSTDTQYF
TRBJ1-2	many	-	TRBV4-1	TGCGCCAGCAGCCAAGAGTTCACGCTGGGAGGGGGCTACACCTTC	CASSQEFTLGGGYTF
TRBJ1-2	many	-	TRBV5-4	TGTGCCAGCAGCTCTGACGGTCTTGGCTACACCTTC	CASSSDGLGYTF
TRBJ2-7	many	-	TRBV30	TGTGCCTGGAGGCGCAGGGTCCTTATGTTC	CAWRRRVLMF